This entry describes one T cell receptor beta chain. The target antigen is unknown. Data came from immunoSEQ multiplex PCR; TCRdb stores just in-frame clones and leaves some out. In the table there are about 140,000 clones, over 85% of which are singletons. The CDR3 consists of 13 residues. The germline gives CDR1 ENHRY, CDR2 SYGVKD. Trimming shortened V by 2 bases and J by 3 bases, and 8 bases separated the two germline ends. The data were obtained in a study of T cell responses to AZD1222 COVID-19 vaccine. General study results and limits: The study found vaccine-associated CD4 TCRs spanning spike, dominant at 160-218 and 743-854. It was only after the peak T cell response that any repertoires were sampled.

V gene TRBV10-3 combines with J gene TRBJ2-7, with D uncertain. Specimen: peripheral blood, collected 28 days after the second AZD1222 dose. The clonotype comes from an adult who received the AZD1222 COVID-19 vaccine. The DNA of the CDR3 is TGTGCCATCAGTGAGCCCCCCTACTACGAGCAGTACTTC. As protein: CAISEPPYYEQYF.